The following is a T cell receptor beta chain sequence with its context. The data were taken from a study of T cell responses to AZD1222 COVID-19 vaccine. The table came from immunoSEQ multiplex PCR; TCRdb's copy has only in-frame clones and leaves some out. The table counts about 140,000 clones; approximately 2% lies in the top ten. The germline CDR1 and CDR2 sequences are SGHRS and YFSETQ. With 4 bases clipped from V and 11 bases from J, the junction kept 11 bases outside the gene matches. The CDR3 loop spans 13 amino acids. The chain uses TRBV5-1 and TRBJ1-1; 7 bases fit TRBD1. Sequencing input: peripheral blood. The origin of this receptor is an adult in good health. The CDR3 DNA sequence: TGCGCCAGCAGCCCCCGACAGGGTGGGGTGGCTTTCTTT. This encodes CASSPRQGGVAFF.